The present entry profiles one TCR beta chain with its context. A 200 ng quantity of DNA, approximately 29,000 T cell genomes, went into the sorted-subset replicate PCRs. Sequenced by immunoSEQ multiplex PCR; TCRdb stores in-frame clones only, minus some. The sample consists of roughly 2,300,000 clones, approximately 90% of them appearing once. The CDR3 is made up of 16 amino acids. Germline V gene sequence: CDR1 MGHRA, CDR2 YSYEKL. Losses at the gene ends were 4 bases for V and 5 bases for J; bases not matched to a gene: 11. This sample is part of a study of shared clonotypes between healthy human individuals.

This receptor was taken from a man aged 18 to 29 in good health. Some clones in this sample may be carry-over from other donors' samples. The rearrangement links TRBV4-1 to TRBJ2-5; 9 bases match TRBD2. Sample: naive CD4+ T cells from PBMCs. Regarding subset: CD45RA+ positively selected. The CDR3 DNA reads TGCGCCAGCAGCCCACAAGTTAGCGGGAGTCTGGAGACCCAGTACTTC. Translating gives CASSPQVSGSLETQYF.